The present TCR beta chain was sequenced within a study of CD8+ T cells in alopecia areata. Investigators isolated RNA and reverse transcribed it into cDNA to act as the sequencing template. Clones were sequenced by immunoSEQ multiplex PCR, and TCRdb holds only the in-frame ones, with some missing. The data show 95,000 to 150,000 clones, with 45% to 50% seen just once and about 10% held by the top ten. V lost 5 bases and J 5 bases, leaving 20 bases between the germline ends. The CDR3 covers 16 residues. Germline V gene data show CDR1 as SGDLS and CDR2 as YYNGEE. The TCR sequence derives from a human donor with alopecia areata. Sequences were obtained from NKG2D-low CD8+ T cells sorted from blood. V is TRBV9 and J is TRBJ2-1, with a possible D match to TRBD2 (5 bases). The CDR3 nucleotides read TGTGCCAGCAGTGGTAGTGTGGGAGAATTAAACAATGAGCAGTTCTTC. It codes for CASSGSVGELNNEQFF.